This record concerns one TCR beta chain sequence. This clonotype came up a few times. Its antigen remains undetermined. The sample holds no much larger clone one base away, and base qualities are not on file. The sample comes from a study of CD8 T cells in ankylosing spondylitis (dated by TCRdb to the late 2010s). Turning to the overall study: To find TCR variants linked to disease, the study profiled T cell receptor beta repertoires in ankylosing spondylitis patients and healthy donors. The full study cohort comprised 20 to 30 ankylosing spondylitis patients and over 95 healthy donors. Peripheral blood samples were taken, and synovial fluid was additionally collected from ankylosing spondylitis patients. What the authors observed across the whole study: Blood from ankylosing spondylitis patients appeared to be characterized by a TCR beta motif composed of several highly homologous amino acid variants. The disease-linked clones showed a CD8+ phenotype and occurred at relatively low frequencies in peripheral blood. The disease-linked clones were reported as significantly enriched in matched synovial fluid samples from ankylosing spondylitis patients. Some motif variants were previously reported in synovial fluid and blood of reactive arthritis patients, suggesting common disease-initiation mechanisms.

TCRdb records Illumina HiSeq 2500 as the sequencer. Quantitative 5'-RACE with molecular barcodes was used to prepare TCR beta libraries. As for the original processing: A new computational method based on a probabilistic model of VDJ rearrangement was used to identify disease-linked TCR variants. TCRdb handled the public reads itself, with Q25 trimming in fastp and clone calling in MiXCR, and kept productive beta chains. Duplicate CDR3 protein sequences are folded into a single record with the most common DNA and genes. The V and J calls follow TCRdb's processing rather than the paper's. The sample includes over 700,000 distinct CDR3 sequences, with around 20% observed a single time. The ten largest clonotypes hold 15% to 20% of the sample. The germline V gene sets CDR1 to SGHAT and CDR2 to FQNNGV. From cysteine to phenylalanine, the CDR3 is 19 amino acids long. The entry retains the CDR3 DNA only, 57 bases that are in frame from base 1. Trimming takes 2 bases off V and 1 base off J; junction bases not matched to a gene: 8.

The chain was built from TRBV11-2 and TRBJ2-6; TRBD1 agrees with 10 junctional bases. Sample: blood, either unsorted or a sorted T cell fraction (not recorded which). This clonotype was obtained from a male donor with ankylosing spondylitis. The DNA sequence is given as TGTGCCAGCAGCTTAAAATCCGGGACAGGGGCTTCTGGGGCCAACGTCCTGACTTTC. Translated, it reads CASSLKSGTGASGANVLTF.